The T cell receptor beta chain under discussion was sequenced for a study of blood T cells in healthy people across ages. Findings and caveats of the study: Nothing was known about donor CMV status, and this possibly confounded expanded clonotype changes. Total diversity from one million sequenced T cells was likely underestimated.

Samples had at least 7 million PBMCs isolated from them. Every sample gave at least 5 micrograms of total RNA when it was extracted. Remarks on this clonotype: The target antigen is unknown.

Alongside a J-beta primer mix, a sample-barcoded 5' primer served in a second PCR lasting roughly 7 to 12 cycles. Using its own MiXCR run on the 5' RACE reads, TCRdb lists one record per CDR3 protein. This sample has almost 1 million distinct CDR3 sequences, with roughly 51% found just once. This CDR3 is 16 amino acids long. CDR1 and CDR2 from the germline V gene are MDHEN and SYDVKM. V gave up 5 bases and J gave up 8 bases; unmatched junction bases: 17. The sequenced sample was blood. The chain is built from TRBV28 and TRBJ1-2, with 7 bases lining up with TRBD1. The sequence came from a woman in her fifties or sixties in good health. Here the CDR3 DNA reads TGTGCCAGCAGTCTTATTAGCGGGACAGTAGGTTCGGGCTACACCTTC. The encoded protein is CASSLISGTVGSGYTF.